The 8 T cell receptor beta chains below come from one sample, sequenced in a study of cytomegalovirus exposure and HLA in healthy donors. The PCR used 60 Vbeta and 13 Jbeta primers. The table came from immunoSEQ multiplex PCR; TCRdb's copy has only in-frame clones and leaves some out. The table includes about 110,000 clones, under 85% detected once. The sequenced sample was PBMCs. Receptors originate from a man between 25 and 39 years old in good health and CMV-seropositive.

This chain links TRBV2 with TRBJ2-7, with TRBD2 matching 7 bases. The J segment lost 6 bases and the V segment lost 10 bases, leaving 15 bases of the junction unmatched. This CDR3 has 14 amino acids. Looked up from germline, CDR1 is SNHLY and CDR2 is FYNNEI. The CDR3, as DNA: TGTGCCACCTTCGGGGGGATTGAAACGCTCGAGCAGTACTTC. Protein sequence: CATFGGIETLEQYF.

The chain uses TRBV4-1 and TRBJ1-3; TRBD1 might be the D (6 bases). This CDR3 has 17 amino acids. The V and J ends lost 0 bases and 4 bases respectively, with 16 bases between them. Germline CDR1 and CDR2: MGHRA and YSYEKL. CDR3 in amino acids: CASSQDQTGRVGNTIYF. The DNA for the CDR3 is TGCGCCAGCAGCCAAGACCAAACAGGGAGAGTGGGAAACACCATATATTTT.

The chain is built from TRBV5-6 and TRBJ2-5; D gene unclear. The end of the DNA aligns better with TRBJ2-7, so the J call may be wrong. Germline V lookup: CDR1 SGHDT, CDR2 YYEEEE. The CDR3 extends over 14 amino acids. The CDR3 sequence: CASSATESSYEQYF. The CDR3, as DNA: TGTGCCAGCAGCGCCACAGAGAGCTCCTACGAGCAGTACTTC.

The rearrangement uses TRBV5-1 and TRBJ2-7; 7 bases agree with TRBD2. V trimming: 5 bases; J trimming: 5 bases; junction bases outside the gene matches: 1. The germline V gene has CDR1 SGHRS and CDR2 YFSETQ. This CDR3 is built from 11 residues. The CDR3 region is CASSGGDEQYF. The CDR3 coding sequence is TGCGCCAGCAGTGGGGGGGACGAGCAGTACTTC.

CDR3 sequence (DNA): TGCAGCGTTGAGGGACTAGCAGGAGGGTATGAGCAGTTCTTC. Translation gives CSVEGLAGGYEQFF. The chain has TRBV29-1 and TRBJ2-1, with 9 bases aligning to TRBD2. CDR1 is SQVTM and CDR2 is ANQGSEA in the germline V gene. The trim removed 3 bases at V and 8 bases at J, leaving 8 bases unmatched. The CDR3 is made up of 14 amino acids.

This clone came up a few times. The chain recombines TRBV7-9 with TRBJ2-1; a weak D match, TRBD1 (5 bases). Trimming took off 5 bases at V and 12 bases at J, with 14 bases between the two ends. The length of the CDR3 is 12 residues. CDR1 is SEHNR and CDR2 is FQNEAQ in the germline V gene (reference sequence). The chain's CDR3 is CASSADLGVQFF. The DNA for the CDR3 is TGTGCCAGCAGCGCAGACCTAGGGGTGCAGTTCTTC.

The rearrangement links TRBV13 to TRBJ2-7; TRBD1 aligns across 9 bases. This CDR3 contains 16 residues. The germline CDR1 and CDR2 sequences are PRHDT and FYEKMQ (reference sequence). Germline trimming cut 4 bases from V and 2 bases from J; bases unmatched to any gene: 9. The CDR3 coding sequence is TGTGCCAGCAGCTCTGCCCCGGGACAGGGAGCCTACGAGCAGTACTTC. It encodes CASSSAPGQGAYEQYF.

The V gene is TRBV6-5, the J gene TRBJ2-7; D is perhaps TRBD2 (5 bases). The CDR3 loop spans 13 amino acids. CDR1 MNHEY and CDR2 SVGAGI come from the germline V gene. Trimming pared 4 bases from V and 5 bases from J, leaving 12 bases between. The CDR3 loop reads CASSFNLAHEQYF. For the CDR3, the DNA is TGTGCCAGCAGTTTTAACCTAGCCCACGAGCAGTACTTC.